The entry below describes one T cell receptor (beta chain). The antigen is undetermined. This sample stems from a study of T cell responses to AZD1222 COVID-19 vaccine. Overall study findings and caveats: Repertoires were obtained solely post-peak T cell response. Donors were chiefly white British, with a greater number of females, and clonal diversity was perhaps underestimated. Spike-specific TCR depth and breadth grew after two AZD1222 doses.

Trimming left V 3 bases short and J 5 bases short, with 16 bases between. CDR1 and CDR2 from the germline V gene are KGHSH and LQKENI. There are 15 residues in the CDR3. TCRdb keeps only in-frame clones here, not all; method: immunoSEQ multiplex PCR. The sample lists about 100,000 clones; more than 75% were seen once. J is TRBJ1-2 and V is TRBV18; no definite D call. Here the sequenced sample was peripheral blood, taken on day 0 of AZD1222 vaccination. This TCR derives from an adult in good health. For the CDR3, the DNA is TGTGCCAGCTCACCTTCGGCCGGGCTCGAGTATGGCTACACCTTC. Encoded protein: CASSPSAGLEYGYTF.